There are a few counts of the clone carrying this TCR beta chain. This entry is derived from a study of T cell repertoires in cytomegalovirus infection. As for the study in general: Signatures in public TCR beta sequences pointed to both CMV infection and matching HLA type.

MiXCR was run by TCRdb on the reads, yielding one entry per CDR3 protein. The table records 150,000 to 160,000 distinct CDR3 sequences, less than 25% of them present only once. The germline V gene has CDR1 KGHDR and CDR2 SFDVKD. This CDR3 is built from 15 residues. Germline trimming cut 4 bases from V and 7 bases from J; bases unmatched to any gene: 7. The V call is TRBV24-1, the J call TRBJ1-2, with TRBD1 matching 11 bases. The material sequenced was PBMCs. The TCR was taken from a human donor in good health (CMV status not recorded). Some clones in this sample may be carry-over from other donors' samples. CDR3 sequence (DNA): TGTGCCACCAGTGACCCCGGACAGGGGGCTTCTGGCTACACCTTC. Its protein product is CATSDPGQGASGYTF.